This TCR beta chain derives from a study of blood T cell repertoires in COVID-19. Looking at the study overall: Acute-phase and convalescent COVID-19 samples originated in the United States, Italy and Spain.

Germline lookup yields CDR1 MNHEY and CDR2 SVGEGT. V gave up 4 bases and J gave up 6 bases, with 12 bases separating them. The CDR3 has 13 residues. Using immunoSEQ multiplex PCR, the repertoire was profiled, and TCRdb retains in-frame clones only, with some absent. The sample lists fewer than 300,000 clones; around 90% were seen once. The chain carries TRBV6-2 or TRBV6-3 and TRBJ1-1; D is perhaps TRBD1 (5 bases). The sequence came from a woman aged 45-65 years with COVID-19, enrolled during active disease. Sequencing was carried out using peripheral blood. CDR3 residues: CASSSRGRSEAFF. In DNA form, the CDR3 reads TGTGCCAGCAGTTCGCGGGGGAGGTCTGAAGCTTTCTTT.